This T cell receptor (beta chain) was sequenced during a study of cytomegalovirus exposure and HLA in healthy donors. Study results and limitations: There were a few CMV-associated chains whose specificity for CMV antigens was confirmed in vitro. Most of the CMV-associated TCR beta chains (in a later analysis) appeared to be HLA-restricted. Reports indicate that TCR beta sequences accurately predicted the HLA-A and HLA-B alleles of most subjects.

Per germline, CDR1 SEHNR and CDR2 FQNEAQ (reference sequence). The CDR3 is made up of 14 amino acids. V lost 5 bases to trimming and J lost 6 bases, with 16 bases between them. This clone was observed a single time. Its antigen is not identified. A multiplex PCR was run with 60 Vbeta primers and 13 Jbeta primers. Profiling relied on immunoSEQ multiplex PCR, and the TCRdb table lists in-frame clones only, not all of them. The data hold some 110,000 clones, with over 60% observed a single time. This rearrangement joins TRBV7-9 to TRBJ1-2; tentatively, D is TRBD1 (6 bases). The receptor was isolated from a man aged 40-49 years in good health and CMV-seropositive. The sample taken for sequencing was PBMCs. CDR3 sequence (DNA): TGTGCCAGCAGCCGGGATTTGGACAGAAATGGCTACACCTTC. Protein sequence: CASSRDLDRNGYTF.